This is a list of T cell receptor beta chains from one sample in a study of CD8 T cells in ankylosing spondylitis. TCRdb re-called the 5' RACE reads through MiXCR, storing one row per CDR3 protein. This repertoire shows fewer than 550,000 distinct CDR3 sequences, under 5.5% found once; its top ten account for under 4.5%. Sequencing input: blood, either unsorted or a sorted T cell fraction (not recorded which). The receptors derive from a male donor with ankylosing spondylitis. Both conserved end residues are part of each CDR3. The D gene is left open where the match is weak. For some rows the clone size is stated as once, few or many, or as a class when expanded; others skip it.

abundance: many
d_gene: NA
j_gene: TRBJ1-1
v_gene: TRBV11-2
CDR3aa: CASSLDSWLTLQSTNTEAFF
CDR3nt: TGTGCCAGCAGCTTAGATAGTTGGTTGACATTGCAGAGCACGAACACTGAAGCTTTCTTT

abundance: many
d_gene: NA
j_gene: TRBJ1-1
v_gene: TRBV6-1
CDR3aa: CASSEPSRASMNTEAFF
CDR3nt: TGTGCCAGCAGTGAACCCTCCCGGGCCTCCATGAACACTGAAGCTTTCTTT

abundance: NA
d_gene: NA
j_gene: TRBJ2-3
v_gene: TRBV5-6
CDR3aa: CASSLTEVNTQYF
CDR3nt: TGTGCCAGCAGCTTGACCGAAGTGAATACGCAGTATTTT

abundance: many
d_gene: NA
j_gene: TRBJ2-5
v_gene: TRBV5-6
CDR3aa: CASNTWGETQYF
CDR3nt: TGTGCCAGCAACACGTGGGGGGAGACCCAGTACTTC

abundance: many
d_gene: NA
j_gene: TRBJ1-5
v_gene: TRBV11-2
CDR3aa: CASSLGTAYQPQHF
CDR3nt: TGTGCCAGCAGCCTCGGGACGGCATATCAGCCCCAGCATTTT

abundance: many
d_gene: NA
j_gene: TRBJ1-5
v_gene: TRBV5-1
CDR3aa: CASRKSSDQPQHF
CDR3nt: TGCGCCAGCAGAAAGAGTTCTGATCAGCCCCAGCATTTT

abundance: many
d_gene: NA
j_gene: TRBJ1-4
v_gene: TRBV20-1
CDR3aa: CSARDGPRELFF
CDR3nt: TGCAGTGCTAGGGACGGCCCGAGGGAACTGTTTTTT

abundance: many
d_gene: TRBD2
j_gene: TRBJ2-1
v_gene: TRBV20-1
CDR3aa: CSARDSSGRAYNEQFF
CDR3nt: TGCAGTGCTAGAGATAGTAGCGGGAGGGCCTACAATGAGCAGTTCTTC

abundance: many
d_gene: NA
j_gene: TRBJ2-1
v_gene: TRBV6-5
CDR3aa: CASSAGEGEQFF
CDR3nt: TGTGCCAGCAGTGCAGGGGAGGGTGAGCAGTTCTTC

abundance: many
d_gene: TRBD2
j_gene: TRBJ2-1
v_gene: TRBV29-1
CDR3aa: CSVPPGQRGYNEQFF
CDR3nt: TGCAGCGTCCCCCCGGGCCAGCGGGGTTACAATGAGCAGTTCTTC

abundance: many
d_gene: TRBD1
j_gene: TRBJ1-2
v_gene: TRBV12-3/TRBV12-4
CDR3aa: CASSLTGAYYGYTF
CDR3nt: TGTGCCAGCAGTTTGACAGGGGCCTACTATGGCTACACCTTC

abundance: few
d_gene: TRBD2
j_gene: TRBJ2-1
v_gene: TRBV20-1
CDR3aa: CSAGGALSYNEQFF
CDR3nt: TGCAGTGCCGGGGGGGCACTCTCCTACAATGAGCAGTTCTTC

abundance: many
d_gene: TRBD2
j_gene: TRBJ2-1
v_gene: TRBV20-1
CDR3aa: CSGGSGLAGFEQFF
CDR3nt: TGCAGTGGGGGCAGTGGACTAGCGGGTTTTGAGCAGTTCTTC

abundance: many
d_gene: NA
j_gene: TRBJ2-1
v_gene: TRBV10-3
CDR3aa: CAISEGGGRSDEQFF
CDR3nt: TGTGCCATCAGTGAAGGTGGGGGTAGGTCCGATGAGCAGTTCTTC

abundance: many
d_gene: TRBD1
j_gene: TRBJ1-3
v_gene: TRBV27
CDR3aa: CAKGGRGGFGNTIYF
CDR3nt: TGTGCCAAAGGAGGAAGAGGGGGCTTTGGAAACACCATATATTTT

abundance: many
d_gene: NA
j_gene: TRBJ1-2
v_gene: TRBV20-1
CDR3aa: CSAPNGRLAYGYTF
CDR3nt: TGCAGTGCTCCCAATGGACGGCTAGCCTATGGCTACACCTTC

abundance: many
d_gene: NA
j_gene: TRBJ2-2
v_gene: TRBV7-9
CDR3aa: CASSLRGTPNTGELFF
CDR3nt: TGTGCCAGCAGCCTGCGGGGCACGCCGAACACCGGGGAGCTGTTTTTT

abundance: many
d_gene: TRBD1
j_gene: TRBJ1-2
v_gene: TRBV20-1
CDR3aa: CSAKLEEQGDYGYTF
CDR3nt: TGCAGTGCTAAGCTCGAAGAACAGGGGGATTATGGCTACACCTTC

abundance: many
d_gene: TRBD1
j_gene: TRBJ2-7
v_gene: TRBV5-1
CDR3aa: CASSLSRGLSEQYF
CDR3nt: TGCGCCAGCAGCTTGTCCAGGGGGCTAAGCGAGCAGTACTTC

abundance: NA
d_gene: TRBD1
j_gene: TRBJ1-2
v_gene: TRBV30
CDR3aa: CAWSLTGGRGYTF
CDR3nt: TGTGCCTGGAGTTTAACAGGGGGCCGTGGCTACACCTTC

abundance: many
d_gene: NA
j_gene: TRBJ2-1
v_gene: TRBV9
CDR3aa: CASSVVRVYNEQFF
CDR3nt: TGTGCCAGCAGCGTAGTCAGGGTATACAATGAGCAGTTCTTC

abundance: many
d_gene: TRBD1
j_gene: TRBJ1-2
v_gene: TRBV28
CDR3aa: CASSTFERTGGASGGYTF
CDR3nt: TGTGCCAGCAGCACCTTCGAGCGGACAGGGGGCGCCTCCGGTGGCTACACCTTC

abundance: NA
d_gene: TRBD2
j_gene: TRBJ2-1
v_gene: TRBV2
CDR3aa: CASSPGWGGINNEQFF
CDR3nt: TGTGCCAGCAGTCCGGGATGGGGAGGGATTAACAATGAGCAGTTCTTC

abundance: many
d_gene: TRBD2
j_gene: TRBJ2-1
v_gene: TRBV20-1
CDR3aa: CSARGSGTSYNEQFF
CDR3nt: TGCAGTGCTAGGGGTAGCGGGACCTCCTACAATGAGCAGTTCTTC

abundance: many
d_gene: TRBD2
j_gene: TRBJ2-5
v_gene: TRBV29-1
CDR3aa: CSVKLAGVGETQYF
CDR3nt: TGCAGCGTAAAATTAGCGGGAGTAGGAGAGACCCAGTACTTC

abundance: many
d_gene: NA
j_gene: TRBJ1-6
v_gene: TRBV20-1
CDR3aa: CSAKYGGVNNSPLHF
CDR3nt: TGCAGTGCAAAGTACGGGGGGGTTAATAATTCACCCCTCCACTTT

abundance: NA
d_gene: NA
j_gene: TRBJ2-1
v_gene: TRBV5-1
CDR3aa: CASSLGQRASYNEQFF
CDR3nt: TGCGCCAGCAGCTTGGGCCAGCGAGCCTCCTACAATGAGCAGTTCTTC

abundance: NA
d_gene: NA
j_gene: TRBJ2-6
v_gene: TRBV2
CDR3aa: CASLRGVNSGANVLTF
CDR3nt: TGTGCCAGCCTCAGGGGGGTTAACTCTGGGGCCAACGTCCTGACTTTC

abundance: many
d_gene: NA
j_gene: TRBJ2-3
v_gene: TRBV29-1
CDR3aa: CSVGRGAFTDTQYF
CDR3nt: TGCAGCGTTGGACGGGGGGCTTTCACAGATACGCAGTATTTT

abundance: many
d_gene: NA
j_gene: TRBJ2-5
v_gene: TRBV15
CDR3aa: CATSRARILNFVEETQYF
CDR3nt: TGTGCCACCAGCAGAGCCCGGATTTTAAACTTCGTGGAAGAGACCCAGTACTTC

abundance: many
d_gene: NA
j_gene: TRBJ1-2
v_gene: TRBV12-3/TRBV12-4
CDR3aa: CASSGDNWSYGYTF
CDR3nt: TGTGCCAGCAGTGGGGACAATTGGAGCTATGGCTACACCTTC

abundance: few
d_gene: NA
j_gene: TRBJ2-2
v_gene: TRBV11-2
CDR3aa: CASSSFEAITNTGELFF
CDR3nt: TGTGCCAGCAGCTCGTTTGAGGCAATTACGAACACCGGGGAGCTGTTTTTT

abundance: NA
d_gene: NA
j_gene: TRBJ2-7
v_gene: TRBV20-1
CDR3aa: CSANSGNSYEQYF
CDR3nt: TGCAGTGCTAATAGCGGAAACTCCTACGAGCAGTACTTC

abundance: many
d_gene: NA
j_gene: TRBJ2-1
v_gene: TRBV5-1
CDR3aa: CASSNNHEQFF
CDR3nt: TGCGCCAGCAGTAACAACCACGAGCAGTTCTTC

abundance: NA
d_gene: TRBD1
j_gene: TRBJ1-1
v_gene: TRBV10-3
CDR3aa: CAIRDRVSNTEAFF
CDR3nt: TGTGCCATCAGGGACAGGGTTTCGAACACTGAAGCTTTCTTT

abundance: many
d_gene: NA
j_gene: TRBJ2-3
v_gene: TRBV28
CDR3aa: CASSSSGFLETDTQYF
CDR3nt: TGTGCCAGCAGTTCTTCAGGGTTTTTGGAAACAGATACGCAGTATTTT

abundance: many
d_gene: TRBD1
j_gene: TRBJ2-7
v_gene: TRBV12-3/TRBV12-4
CDR3aa: CASSYERGHYEQYF
CDR3nt: TGTGCCAGCAGTTATGAGAGGGGGCACTACGAGCAGTACTTC

abundance: many
d_gene: NA
j_gene: TRBJ1-4
v_gene: TRBV29-1
CDR3aa: CSVGAIGNEKLFF
CDR3nt: TGCAGCGTGGGTGCGATTGGTAATGAAAAACTGTTTTTT

abundance: NA
d_gene: NA
j_gene: TRBJ2-1
v_gene: TRBV14
CDR3aa: CASSLPPVNEQFF
CDR3nt: TGTGCCAGCAGCCTCCCACCCGTTAATGAGCAGTTCTTC

abundance: many
d_gene: NA
j_gene: TRBJ1-2
v_gene: TRBV20-1
CDR3aa: CSARGRSRGGGYTF
CDR3nt: TGCAGTGCTAGAGGTCGCTCTCGGGGAGGGGGCTACACCTTC

abundance: few
d_gene: NA
j_gene: TRBJ1-2
v_gene: TRBV5-1
CDR3aa: CASSLAGGALRYTF
CDR3nt: TGCGCCAGCAGCTTGGCCGGGGGGGCTCTGCGCTACACCTTC

abundance: many
d_gene: TRBD2
j_gene: TRBJ2-1
v_gene: TRBV5-1
CDR3aa: CASSSGLYEQFF
CDR3nt: TGCGCCAGCAGCTCGGGACTATACGAGCAGTTCTTC

abundance: many
d_gene: NA
j_gene: TRBJ2-1
v_gene: TRBV18
CDR3aa: CASSPERSGWGRYNEQFF
CDR3nt: TGTGCCAGCTCACCGGAGCGTTCTGGCTGGGGGCGGTACAATGAGCAGTTCTTC

abundance: many
d_gene: TRBD1
j_gene: TRBJ1-5
v_gene: TRBV20-1
CDR3aa: CSAGTGNQPQHF
CDR3nt: TGCAGTGCTGGGACAGGCAATCAGCCCCAGCATTTT

abundance: many
d_gene: NA
j_gene: TRBJ1-6
v_gene: TRBV18
CDR3aa: CASSPRRESSYNSPLHF
CDR3nt: TGTGCCAGCTCTCCCAGGCGGGAGAGCTCCTATAATTCACCCCTCCACTTT

abundance: many
d_gene: TRBD2
j_gene: TRBJ2-1
v_gene: TRBV27
CDR3aa: CASSERGSYNEQFF
CDR3nt: TGTGCCAGCAGTGAGCGGGGATCCTACAATGAGCAGTTCTTC

abundance: many
d_gene: NA
j_gene: TRBJ2-3
v_gene: TRBV5-1
CDR3aa: CASSLGVRGATDTQYF
CDR3nt: TGCGCCAGCAGCTTGGGAGTCCGGGGGGCCACAGATACGCAGTATTTT

abundance: many
d_gene: NA
j_gene: TRBJ1-2
v_gene: TRBV20-1
CDR3aa: CSADDRANYGYTF
CDR3nt: TGCAGTGCTGACGACAGAGCTAACTATGGCTACACCTTC

abundance: many
d_gene: TRBD1
j_gene: TRBJ1-2
v_gene: TRBV6-5
CDR3aa: CASSYSIGQGYGYTF
CDR3nt: TGTGCCAGCAGTTACTCGATAGGACAGGGTTACGGCTACACCTTC

abundance: many
d_gene: NA
j_gene: TRBJ1-2
v_gene: TRBV27
CDR3aa: CASSLSGPDYGYTF
CDR3nt: TGTGCCAGCAGTTTGTCGGGACCTGACTATGGCTACACCTTC

abundance: many
d_gene: NA
j_gene: TRBJ2-7
v_gene: TRBV7-2
CDR3aa: CASSLWSDEQYF
CDR3nt: TGTGCCAGCAGCTTATGGTCTGACGAGCAGTACTTC

abundance: NA
d_gene: TRBD1
j_gene: TRBJ2-7
v_gene: TRBV2
CDR3aa: CAFSLRPFPGGVGYEQYF
CDR3nt: TGTGCCTTCAGTTTACGCCCTTTTCCAGGGGGCGTAGGCTACGAGCAGTACTTC

abundance: many
d_gene: NA
j_gene: TRBJ1-5
v_gene: TRBV27
CDR3aa: CATSPWGSASNQPQHF
CDR3nt: TGTGCCACATCCCCTTGGGGCTCTGCTAGCAATCAGCCCCAGCATTTT

abundance: few
d_gene: NA
j_gene: TRBJ1-4
v_gene: TRBV13
CDR3aa: CASSQGRGNEKLFF
CDR3nt: TGTGCCAGCAGCCAAGGACGCGGGAATGAAAAACTGTTTTTT

abundance: many
d_gene: TRBD1
j_gene: TRBJ1-4
v_gene: TRBV28
CDR3aa: CASSLTGQGGEKLFF
CDR3nt: TGTGCCAGCAGTTTGACCGGACAGGGAGGTGAAAAACTGTTTTTT

abundance: many
d_gene: NA
j_gene: TRBJ2-1
v_gene: TRBV12-3/TRBV12-4
CDR3aa: CASSRQKGSYYNEQFF
CDR3nt: TGTGCCAGCAGTCGCCAGAAGGGGTCCTACTACAATGAGCAGTTCTTC

abundance: NA
d_gene: NA
j_gene: TRBJ2-1
v_gene: TRBV7-8
CDR3aa: CASSLWRVASNEQFF
CDR3nt: TGTGCCAGCAGCTTATGGAGGGTTGCGAGCAATGAGCAGTTCTTC